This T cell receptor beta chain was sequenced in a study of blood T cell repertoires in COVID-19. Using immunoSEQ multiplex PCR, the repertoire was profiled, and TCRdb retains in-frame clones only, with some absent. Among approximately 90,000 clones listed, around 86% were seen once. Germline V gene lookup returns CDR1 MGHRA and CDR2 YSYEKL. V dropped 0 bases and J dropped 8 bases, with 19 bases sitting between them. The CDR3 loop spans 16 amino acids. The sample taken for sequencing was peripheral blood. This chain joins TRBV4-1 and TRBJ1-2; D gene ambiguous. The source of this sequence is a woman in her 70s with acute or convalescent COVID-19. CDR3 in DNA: TGCGCCAGCAGCCAAGATGAGGAGGGTTTTTTCGGCGGCTACACCTTC. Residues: CASSQDEEGFFGGYTF.